The TCR beta chain under discussion was sequenced for a study of shared clonotypes between healthy human individuals. Unsorted PBMC contributed 300 ng DNA, 30,000 or so T cell genomes, to each replicate PCR. Using immunoSEQ multiplex PCR, the repertoire was profiled, and TCRdb retains in-frame clones only, with some absent. The sample holds about half a million clones, around four fifths seen once. A remark on this clone: What it binds is unknown.

CDR3 size: 13 residues. The germline V gene encodes CDR1 ENHRY and CDR2 SYGVKD. V lost 2 bases and J 6 bases, leaving 7 bases between the germline ends. Tens of millions of PBMCs were counted before genomic DNA extraction. Study outcomes and limitations: The donor pool, a small one, limited the genetic and exposure-history diversity represented.

The gene calls are TRBV10-3 and TRBJ2-2; D might be TRBD1 (5 bases). Specimen: PBMCs. This TCR was sampled from a woman in her 40s in good health. Some clones in this sample may be carry-over from other donors' samples. CDR3 region: CAISEARAGELFF. In DNA form, the CDR3 reads TGTGCCATCAGTGAGGCCAGGGCCGGGGAGCTGTTTTTT.